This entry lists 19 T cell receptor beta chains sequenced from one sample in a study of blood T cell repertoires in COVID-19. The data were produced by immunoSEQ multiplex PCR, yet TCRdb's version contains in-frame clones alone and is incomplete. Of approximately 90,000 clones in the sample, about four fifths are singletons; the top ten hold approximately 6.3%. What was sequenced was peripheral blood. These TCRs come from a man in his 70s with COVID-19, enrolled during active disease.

The CDR3 nucleotides read TGTGCCAGCAGCTCAAGCTACGGACTAGCGGAGCAGTTCTTC. Protein product: CASSSSYGLAEQFF. The chain couples TRBV7-9 to TRBJ2-1; 9 bases are shared with TRBD2. Unmatched junction bases numbered 8, after V lost 4 bases and J lost 10 bases. This CDR3 region has 14 residues. Germline lookup yields CDR1 SEHNR and CDR2 FQNEAQ (reference sequence).

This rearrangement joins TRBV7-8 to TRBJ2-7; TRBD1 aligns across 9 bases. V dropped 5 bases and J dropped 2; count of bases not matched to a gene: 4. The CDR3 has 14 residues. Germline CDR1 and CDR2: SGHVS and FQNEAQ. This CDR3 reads CASSPTGGAYEQYF. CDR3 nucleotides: TGTGCCAGCAGCCCGACAGGGGGGGCCTACGAGCAGTACTTC. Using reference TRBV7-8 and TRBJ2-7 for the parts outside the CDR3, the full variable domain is GAGVSQSPRYKVAKRGQDVALRCDPISGHVSLFWYQQALGQGPEFLTYFQNEAQLDKSGLPSDRFFAERPEGSVSTLKIQRTQQEDSAVYLCASSPTGGAYEQYFGPGTRLTVT.

The CDR3 sequence: CASSAGGQETQYF. The CDR3 bases are TGTGCCAGCAGCGCAGGTGGTCAAGAGACCCAGTACTTC. The V call is TRBV11-1, the J call TRBJ2-5; D is unresolved. This CDR3 is built from 13 residues. Trimming cost V 5 bases and J 2 bases, with 9 bases left between them. Germline CDR1 and CDR2: SGHAT and FQDESV (reference sequence).

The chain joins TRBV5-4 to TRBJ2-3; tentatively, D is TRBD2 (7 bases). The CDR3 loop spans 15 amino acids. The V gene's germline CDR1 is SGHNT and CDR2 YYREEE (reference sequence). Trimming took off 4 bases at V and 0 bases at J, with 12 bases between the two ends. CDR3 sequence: CASSPRGASTDTQYF. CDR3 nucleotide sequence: TGTGCCAGCAGCCCTCGGGGGGCTAGCACAGATACGCAGTATTTT. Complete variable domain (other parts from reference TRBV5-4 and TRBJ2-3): ETGVTQSPTHLIKTRGQQVTLRCSSQSGHNTVSWYQQALGQGPQFIFQYYREEENGRGNFPPRFSGLQFPNYSSELNVNALELDDSALYLCASSPRGASTDTQYFGPGTRLTVL.

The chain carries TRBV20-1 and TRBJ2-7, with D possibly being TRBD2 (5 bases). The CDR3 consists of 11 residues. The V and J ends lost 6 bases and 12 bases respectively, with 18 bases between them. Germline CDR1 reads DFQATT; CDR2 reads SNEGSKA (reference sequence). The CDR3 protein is CSAESSSPTYF. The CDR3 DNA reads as TGCAGTGCCGAATCTAGCAGCCCCACGTACTTC.

This CDR3 is CASSQGWTGAYGYTF. The CDR3 DNA is TGCGCCAGCAGCCAAGGTTGGACAGGGGCCTATGGCTACACCTTC. The chain couples TRBV4-1 to TRBJ1-2; TRBD1 agrees at 9 bases. The CDR3 loop spans 15 amino acids. After removal of 1 base from V and 4 bases from J, the junction contained 4 bases not matched to a gene. The germline V gene encodes CDR1 MGHRA and CDR2 YSYEKL.

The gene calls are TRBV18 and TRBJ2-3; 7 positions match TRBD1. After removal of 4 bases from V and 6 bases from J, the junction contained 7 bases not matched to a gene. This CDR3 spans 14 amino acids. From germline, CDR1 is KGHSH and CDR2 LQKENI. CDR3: CASSLRQGSDTQYF. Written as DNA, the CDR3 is TGTGCCAGCTCACTCAGACAGGGATCGGATACGCAGTATTTT.

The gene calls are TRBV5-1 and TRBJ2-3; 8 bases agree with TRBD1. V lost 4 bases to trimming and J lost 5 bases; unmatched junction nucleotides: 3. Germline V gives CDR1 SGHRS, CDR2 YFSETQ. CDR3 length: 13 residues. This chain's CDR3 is CASSTGQGDTQYF. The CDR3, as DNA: TGCGCCAGCAGCACCGGACAGGGAGATACGCAGTATTTT.

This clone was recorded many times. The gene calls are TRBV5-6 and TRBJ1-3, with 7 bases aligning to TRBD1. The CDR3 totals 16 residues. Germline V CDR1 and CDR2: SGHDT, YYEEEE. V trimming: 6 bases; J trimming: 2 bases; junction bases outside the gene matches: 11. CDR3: CASTLLTGAAGNTIYF. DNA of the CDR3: TGTGCCAGCACCTTATTAACAGGGGCCGCTGGAAACACCATATATTTT.

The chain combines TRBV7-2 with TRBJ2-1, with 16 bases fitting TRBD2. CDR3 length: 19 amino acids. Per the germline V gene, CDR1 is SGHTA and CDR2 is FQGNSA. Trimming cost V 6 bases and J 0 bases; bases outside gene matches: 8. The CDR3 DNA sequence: TGTGCCAGCAGGTCACCGGGACTAGCGGGAGGGAGCTCCTACAATGAGCAGTTCTTC. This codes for CASRSPGLAGGSSYNEQFF.

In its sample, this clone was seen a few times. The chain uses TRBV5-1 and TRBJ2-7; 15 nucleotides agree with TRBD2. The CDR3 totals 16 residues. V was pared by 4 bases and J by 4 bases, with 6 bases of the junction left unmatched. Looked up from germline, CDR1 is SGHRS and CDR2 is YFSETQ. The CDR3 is CASSPGLAGGWYEQYF. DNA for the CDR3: TGCGCCAGCAGCCCGGGACTAGCGGGGGGATGGTACGAGCAGTACTTC.

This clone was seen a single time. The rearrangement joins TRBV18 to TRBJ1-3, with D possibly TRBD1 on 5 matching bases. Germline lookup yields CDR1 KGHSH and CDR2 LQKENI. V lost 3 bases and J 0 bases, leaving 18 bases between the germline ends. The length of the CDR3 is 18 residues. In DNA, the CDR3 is TGTGCCAGCTCACCCCTCGAATCGACAGCGTTCTCTGGAAACACCATATATTTT. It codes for CASSPLESTAFSGNTIYF.

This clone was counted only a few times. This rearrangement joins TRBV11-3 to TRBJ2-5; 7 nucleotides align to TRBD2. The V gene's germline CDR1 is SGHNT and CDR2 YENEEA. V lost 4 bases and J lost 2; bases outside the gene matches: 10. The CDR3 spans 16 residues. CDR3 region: CASSSRPGLVQETQYF. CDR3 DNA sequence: TGTGCCAGCAGCTCCCGGCCCGGACTAGTTCAAGAGACCCAGTACTTC.

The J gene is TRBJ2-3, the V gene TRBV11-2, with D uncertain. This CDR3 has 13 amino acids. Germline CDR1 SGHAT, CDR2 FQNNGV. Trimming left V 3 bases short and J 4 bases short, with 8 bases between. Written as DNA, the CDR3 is TGTGCCAGCAGCTTGACTCCCCCAGATACGCAGTATTTT. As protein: CASSLTPPDTQYF.

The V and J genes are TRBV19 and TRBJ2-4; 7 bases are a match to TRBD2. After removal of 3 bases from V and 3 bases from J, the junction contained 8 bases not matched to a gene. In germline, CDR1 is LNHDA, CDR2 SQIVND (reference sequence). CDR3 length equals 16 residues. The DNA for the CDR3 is TGTGCCAGTAGTATCGCGGCTAGCGGTAACAAAAACATTCAGTACTTC. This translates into CASSIAASGNKNIQYF. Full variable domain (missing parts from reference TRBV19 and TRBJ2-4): DGGITQSPKYLFRKEGQNVTLSCEQNLNHDAMYWYRQDPGQGLRLIYYSQIVNDFQKGDIAEGYSVSREKKESFPLTVTSAQKNPTAFYLCASSIAASGNKNIQYFGAGTRLSVL.

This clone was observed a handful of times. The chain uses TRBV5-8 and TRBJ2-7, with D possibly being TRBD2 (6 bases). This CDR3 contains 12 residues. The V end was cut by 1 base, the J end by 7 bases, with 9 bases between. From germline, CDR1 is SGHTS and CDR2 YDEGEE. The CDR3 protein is CASSLSGREQYF. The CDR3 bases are TGTGCCAGCAGCTTGTCGGGGAGGGAGCAGTACTTC.

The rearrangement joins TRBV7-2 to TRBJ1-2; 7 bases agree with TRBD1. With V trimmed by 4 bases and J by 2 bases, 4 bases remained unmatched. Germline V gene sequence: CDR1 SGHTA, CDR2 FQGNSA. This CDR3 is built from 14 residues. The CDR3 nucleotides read TGTGCCAGCAGCTCACAACAGGGGAACTATGGCTACACCTTC. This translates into CASSSQQGNYGYTF. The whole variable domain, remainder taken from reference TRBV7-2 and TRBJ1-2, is GAGVSQSPSNKVTEKGKDVELRCDPISGHTALYWYRQSLGQGLEFLIYFQGNSAPDKSGLPSDRFSAERTGGSVSTLTIQRTQQEDSAVYLCASSSQQGNYGYTFGSGTRLTVV.

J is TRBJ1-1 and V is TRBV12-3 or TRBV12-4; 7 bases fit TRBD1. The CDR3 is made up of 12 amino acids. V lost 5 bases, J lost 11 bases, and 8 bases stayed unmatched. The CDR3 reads CASSTTGRSAFF. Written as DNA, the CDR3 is TGTGCCAGCAGTACGACAGGGAGGTCGGCTTTCTTT.

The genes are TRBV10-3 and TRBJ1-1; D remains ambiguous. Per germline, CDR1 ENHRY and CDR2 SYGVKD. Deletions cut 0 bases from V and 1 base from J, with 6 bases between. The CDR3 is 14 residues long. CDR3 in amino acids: CAISESSGNTEAFF. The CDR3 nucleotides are TGTGCCATCAGTGAGTCCTCAGGGAACACTGAAGCTTTCTTT.